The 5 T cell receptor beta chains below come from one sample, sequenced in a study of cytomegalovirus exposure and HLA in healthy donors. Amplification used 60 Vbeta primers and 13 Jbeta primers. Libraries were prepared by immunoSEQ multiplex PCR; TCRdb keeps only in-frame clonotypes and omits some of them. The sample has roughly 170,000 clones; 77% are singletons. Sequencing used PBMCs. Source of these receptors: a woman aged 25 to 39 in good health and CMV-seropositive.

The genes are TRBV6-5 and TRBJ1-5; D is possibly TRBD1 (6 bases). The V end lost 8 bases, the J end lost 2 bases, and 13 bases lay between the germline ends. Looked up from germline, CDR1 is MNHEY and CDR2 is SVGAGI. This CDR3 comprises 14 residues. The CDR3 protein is CASQGLSGNQPQHF. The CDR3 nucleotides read TGTGCCAGCCAGGGGTTATCGGGCAATCAGCCCCAGCATTTT.

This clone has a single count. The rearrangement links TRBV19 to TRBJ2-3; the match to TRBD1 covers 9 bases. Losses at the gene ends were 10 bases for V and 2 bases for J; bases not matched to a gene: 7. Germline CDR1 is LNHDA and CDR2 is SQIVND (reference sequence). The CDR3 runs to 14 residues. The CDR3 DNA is TGTGCCAACAAAGACAGGGGGGTCACAGATACGCAGTATTTT. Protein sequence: CANKDRGVTDTQYF.

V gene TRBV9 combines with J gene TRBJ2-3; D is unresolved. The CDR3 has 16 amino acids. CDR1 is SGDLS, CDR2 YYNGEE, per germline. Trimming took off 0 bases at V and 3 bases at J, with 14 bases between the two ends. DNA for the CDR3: TGTGCCAGCAGCGTAGAATCGGGTCGTGGGACAGATACGCAGTATTTT. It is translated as CASSVESGRGTDTQYF.

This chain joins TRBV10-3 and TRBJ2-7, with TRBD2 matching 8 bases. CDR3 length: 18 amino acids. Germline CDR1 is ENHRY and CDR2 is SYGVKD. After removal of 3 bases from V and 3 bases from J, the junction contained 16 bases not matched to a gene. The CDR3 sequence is CAISDSRDPTRGGYEQYF. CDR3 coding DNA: TGTGCCATCAGTGACTCCCGTGACCCAACACGGGGGGGCTACGAGCAGTACTTC.

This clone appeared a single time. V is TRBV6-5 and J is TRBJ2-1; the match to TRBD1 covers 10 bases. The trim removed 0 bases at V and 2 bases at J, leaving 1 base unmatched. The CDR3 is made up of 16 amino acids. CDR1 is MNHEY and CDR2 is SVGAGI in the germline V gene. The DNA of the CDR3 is TGTGCCAGCAGTTACTCCGGGACAGGGGCCTACAATGAGCAGTTCTTC. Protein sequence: CASSYSGTGAYNEQFF.